The clone carrying this T cell receptor (beta chain) was detected ten times or more. Its target is not known. This sample stems from a study of identical twins. Healthy Caucasian donors formed the entire cohort. Study-wide points: For cord blood, abundant beta clonotypes had fewer insertions, unlike memory repertoires, which showed none. Conclusions leaned on cross-sectional statistical analysis and did not track the same donors over time.

A universal primer binding site was introduced by template switching. The final cDNA contained unique molecular identifiers. TCRdb passed the 5' RACE reads through MiXCR, listing each CDR3 protein once. The sample gives roughly 540,000 distinct CDR3 sequences, roughly a fifth of which show up once; about 0.93% is in the top ten. V was shortened by 7 bases and J by 6 bases, with 9 bases between the two germline ends. Germline V gene data show CDR1 as SQVTM and CDR2 as ANQGSEA. CDR3 length: 10 residues. The same specimen was also included in a second study, on T cells expressing NK-cell markers.

The V and J genes are TRBV29-1 and TRBJ1-1; D is uncertain. Sequenced: CD4+ T cells sorted from blood. The TCR was taken from a woman aged 18-29 years in good health. CDR3 in DNA: TGCAGCGGGTGGGGTTCTGAAGCTTTCTTT. This gives the protein CSGWGSEAFF. Full variable domain (outside the CDR3, taken from reference TRBV29-1 and TRBJ1-1): SAVISQKPSRDICQRGTSLTIQCQVDSQVTMMFWYRQQPGQSLTLIATANQGSEATYESGFVIDKFPISRPNLTFSTLTVSNMSPEDSSIYLCSGWGSEAFFGQGTRLTVV.